The rows below give T cell receptor beta chains drawn from one sample of a study of CD8+CD57+ T cells in acquired aplastic anemia. From the reads, TCRdb called clonotypes with MiXCR, one entry per CDR3 protein. Here the sample spans over 100,000 distinct CDR3 sequences, around two fifths being singletons. The sequenced material came from sorted CD4+, CD8+, or CD8+CD57+ T cells (not recorded which) from PBMCs. The receptors originated from a human donor in good health, serving as a control. CDR3s include the opening cysteine and the closing phenylalanine or tryptophan. The D gene is left open where the match is weak. A row's size may be missing; if present it is once, few, many or a size class.

j_call | clone_size | d_call | v_call | cdr3_nt | cdr3_aa
TRBJ2-1 | many | . | TRBV24-1 | TGTGCCACAAAACCGGGACTCGTCTCCAATGAGCAGTTCTTC | CATKPGLVSNEQFF
TRBJ1-3 | many | . | TRBV5-1 | TGCGCCAGCAGCTTGGCGGGATCGACTGGAAACACCATATATTTT | CASSLAGSTGNTIYF
TRBJ1-1 | . | . | TRBV18 | TGTGCCAGCTCTGCAGACACTTTGAACACTGAAGCTTTCTTT | CASSADTLNTEAFF
TRBJ1-2 | many | . | TRBV24-1 | TGTGCCACCAGGCCCTCGGGGAAGGATGGCTACACCTTC | CATRPSGKDGYTF
TRBJ1-1 | . | . | TRBV5-1 | TGCGCCAGCAGCCAAGGTGAGGGGACAGCTTTCTTT | CASSQGEGTAFF
TRBJ2-2 | many | TRBD2 | TRBV24-1 | TGTGCCACCAGTAGGCTAGCGGGAGGGCCCGGGGAGCTGTTTTTT | CATSRLAGGPGELFF
TRBJ2-5 | . | TRBD2 | TRBV24-1 | TGTGCCACCAGTGAGAAGACTAGCGGGCCCCAAGAGACCCAGTACTTC | CATSEKTSGPQETQYF
TRBJ1-6 | many | . | TRBV20-1 | TGCAGTGCTAGATTCGGTAATTCACCCCTCCACTTT | CSARFGNSPLHF
TRBJ1-1 | many | TRBD1 | TRBV2 | TGTGCCAGCAGTGTTAGTCAGGGGGCTACCATGAACACTGAAGCTTTCTTT | CASSVSQGATMNTEAFF
TRBJ2-3 | . | . | TRBV3-1 | TGTGCCAGCAGCCTAGCTGCGGGGGCTAGCACAGATACGCAGTATTTT | CASSLAAGASTDTQYF
TRBJ1-1 | . | . | TRBV7-6 | TGTGCCAGCAGCAAGGGACAGAACACTGAAGCTTTCTTT | CASSKGQNTEAFF
TRBJ1-5 | many | . | TRBV5-5 | TGTGCCAGCAGCTTGAGTCCAGGGCTGGAGCCCCAGCATTTT | CASSLSPGLEPQHF
TRBJ2-1 | . | TRBD2 | TRBV12-3/TRBV12-4 | TGTGCCAGCAGTTTACGGGGGGGAAGCTCCTACAATGAGCAGTTCTTC | CASSLRGGSSYNEQFF
TRBJ2-1 | many | TRBD2 | TRBV9 | TGTGCCAGCAGTGACGGCGGGAGCCACAATGAGCAGTTCTTC | CASSDGGSHNEQFF
TRBJ1-2 | many | . | TRBV7-9 | TGTGCCAGCAGGGGGACAAACTATGGCTACACCTTC | CASRGTNYGYTF
TRBJ1-5 | . | . | TRBV9 | TGTGCCAGCAGCGTAGGAGACGTCAATCAGCCCCAGCATTTT | CASSVGDVNQPQHF
TRBJ1-2 | many | . | TRBV2 | TGTGCCAGCAGTGAGGCCAGCAGGGGCTACACCTTC | CASSEASRGYTF
TRBJ2-2 | few | . | TRBV10-3 | TGTGCCATCAGTGCAGTTCCCGGGGAGCTGTTTTTT | CAISAVPGELFF
TRBJ1-2 | . | . | TRBV27 | TGTGCCAGCAGTTTGCAGGGTGGCCTTGGGAATGGCTACACCTTC | CASSLQGGLGNGYTF
TRBJ2-2 | few | TRBD2 | TRBV4-1 | TGCGCCAGCAGCGAAACGGGGGGGGCGACCATCACCGGGGAGCTGTTTTTT | CASSETGGATITGELFF
TRBJ1-1 | . | . | TRBV19 | TGTGCCTGTAACCGGGGGAACCTTCCTGAAGCCTTCTTT | CACNRGNLPEAFF
TRBJ1-5 | once | . | TRBV10-3 | TGTGCCATCCGGGGGGAAAATGGTCAGCCCCAGCATTTT | CAIRGENGQPQHF
TRBJ1-2 | many | . | TRBV5-4 | TGTGCCAGCAGCCCCCGGGACACTAACTATGGCTACACCTTC | CASSPRDTNYGYTF
TRBJ1-1 | once | TRBD1 | TRBV11-3 | TGTGCCAGCAGCCGGGACAGGACCACAGCTTTCTTT | CASSRDRTTAFF
TRBJ1-1 | . | . | TRBV7-2 | TGTGCCGGCCGACAGTTCACTGAAGCTTTCTTT | CAGRQFTEAFF
TRBJ1-2 | . | TRBD1 | TRBV5-1 | TGCGCCAGCAGCTTGGTAGAGGGGGCTGGCTATGGCTACACCTTC | CASSLVEGAGYGYTF
TRBJ2-1 | many | TRBD1 | TRBV2 | TGTGCCAGCACTAGGGACAGGGGTTCAAATGAGCAGTTCTTC | CASTRDRGSNEQFF
TRBJ2-1 | many | TRBD1 | TRBV5-1 | TGCGCCAGCAACCTCGGGACAGAGTACAATGAGCAGTTCTTC | CASNLGTEYNEQFF
TRBJ1-6 | . | TRBD1 | TRBV10-3 | TGTGCCGTTCGACAGGGAAATAATTCACCCCTCCACTTT | CAVRQGNNSPLHF
TRBJ2-3 | . | TRBD1 | TRBV30 | TGTGCCCGGACAGGGAGCACAGATACGCAGTATTTT | CARTGSTDTQYF
TRBJ1-1 | . | . | TRBV7-9 | TGTGCCAGCAGCTGGGCGGTGAACACTGAAGCTTTCTTT | CASSWAVNTEAFF
TRBJ1-3 | many | . | TRBV9 | TGTGCCAGCAGCGCTGCACCTCCCAGCTCTGGAAACACCATATATTTT | CASSAAPPSSGNTIYF
TRBJ2-5 | . | TRBD2 | TRBV15 | TGTGCCACCAGCAGAGATACTAGCAGAGATACTAGCGGGGAGACCCAGTACTTC | CATSRDTSRDTSGETQYF
TRBJ2-5 | . | . | TRBV7-8 | TGTGCCAGCAGCTTAGAGGGACTTCAAGAGACCCAGTACTTC | CASSLEGLQETQYF
TRBJ2-3 | few | TRBD2 | TRBV4-2 | TGTGCCAGCAGCAGGGAACTAGCGGGGCTCTACACAGATACGCAGTATTTT | CASSRELAGLYTDTQYF
TRBJ2-5 | many | . | TRBV28 | TGTGCCAGCAGAACAACAGGAGTAGTACGCGAGACCCAGTACTTC | CASRTTGVVRETQYF
TRBJ1-5 | once | TRBD1 | TRBV28 | TGTGCCAGCAGTCAGGGGGGTGGCAATCAGCCCCAGCATTTT | CASSQGGGNQPQHF
TRBJ2-7 | . | . | TRBV29-1 | TGCAGCGTTGAGGAGGCCACCTACGAGCAGTACTTC | CSVEEATYEQYF
TRBJ2-7 | . | TRBD2 | TRBV19 | TGTGCCAGTAGTATAAAGGGACTAGCTTGGGAGCAGTACTTC | CASSIKGLAWEQYF
TRBJ2-2 | . | TRBD1 | TRBV12-5 | TGTGCTAGTGGTTTGGGGGACAGGGCCTTACCCGGGGAGCTGTTTTTT | CASGLGDRALPGELFF
TRBJ1-6 | medium-sized | . | TRBV10-3 | TGTGCCATCAGTGAGTTAGGGAACGCTGCGTCACCCCTCCACTTT | CAISELGNAASPLHF
TRBJ2-5 | . | . | TRBV7-8 | TGTGCCAGCAGCTTAAGGTCGATAGGGCCCCCGGGAGAGACCCAGTACTTC | CASSLRSIGPPGETQYF
TRBJ1-2 | many | TRBD1 | TRBV5-1 | TGCGCCAGCAGCCGGACAGGGGAACGCGGCTACACCTTC | CASSRTGERGYTF
TRBJ2-3 | . | . | TRBV4-1 | TGCGCCAGCAGCCAAGACGGGTTGCGCACAGATACGCAGTATTTT | CASSQDGLRTDTQYF
TRBJ1-1 | few | TRBD1 | TRBV5-1 | TGCGCCAGCAGCTCCCGGACAGGGGGCTCGGCTGAAGCTTTCTTT | CASSSRTGGSAEAFF
TRBJ1-1 | once | . | TRBV29-1 | TGCAGCGTTGAAGGGCAGCGGATTGAAGCTTTCTTT | CSVEGQRIEAFF
TRBJ2-5 | . | . | TRBV19 | TGTGCCAGTAGTATAGTAGCCCAAGAGACCCAGTACTTC | CASSIVAQETQYF
TRBJ1-6 | . | . | TRBV18 | TGTGCCAGCTCCCCACGACAGTATAGTTCACCCCTCCACTTT | CASSPRQYSSPLHF
TRBJ1-6 | . | . | TRBV20-1 | TGCAGTGCTCTAAGTCCCTCGGGACCCATCTTT | CSALSPSGPIF
TRBJ1-3 | . | . | TRBV28 | TGTGCCAGCAGCGTGATGACAGGAACTGGAAACACCATATATTTT | CASSVMTGTGNTIYF
TRBJ1-2 | . | TRBD1 | TRBV10-2 | TGCGCCAGCAGTGAGACAGGGGGCGGATCCTATGGCTACACCTTC | CASSETGGGSYGYTF
TRBJ1-2 | many | TRBD1 | TRBV5-4 | TGTGCCAGCAGCTTGGTGGACAGGGGCTATGGCTACACCTTC | CASSLVDRGYGYTF
TRBJ2-3 | many | . | TRBV19 | TGTGCCAGTAGTACCGGGTCTAGCACAGATACGCAGTATTTT | CASSTGSSTDTQYF
TRBJ2-5 | . | . | TRBV10-3 | TGTGCCATCAGTGAGTCGACAGGCTCCCCGTGGCGGACCCAGTACTTC | CAISESTGSPWRTQYF
TRBJ2-1 | many | . | TRBV5-1 | TGCGCCAGCAGCATTATGACAGACTACAATGAGCAGTTCTTC | CASSIMTDYNEQFF
TRBJ1-6 | many | . | TRBV5-1 | TGCGCCAGCAGCATAGACCGGGACAACTCCTATAATTCACCCCTCCACTTT | CASSIDRDNSYNSPLHF
TRBJ2-2 | . | TRBD1 | TRBV7-9 | TGTGCCAGCACGCGACAGGGACACTCAACCGGGGAGCTGTTTTTT | CASTRQGHSTGELFF
TRBJ2-5 | few | TRBD2 | TRBV4-1 | TGCGCCAGCAGCCAAAGCAGCGGGGGGGCCCAAGAGACCCAGTACTTC | CASSQSSGGAQETQYF